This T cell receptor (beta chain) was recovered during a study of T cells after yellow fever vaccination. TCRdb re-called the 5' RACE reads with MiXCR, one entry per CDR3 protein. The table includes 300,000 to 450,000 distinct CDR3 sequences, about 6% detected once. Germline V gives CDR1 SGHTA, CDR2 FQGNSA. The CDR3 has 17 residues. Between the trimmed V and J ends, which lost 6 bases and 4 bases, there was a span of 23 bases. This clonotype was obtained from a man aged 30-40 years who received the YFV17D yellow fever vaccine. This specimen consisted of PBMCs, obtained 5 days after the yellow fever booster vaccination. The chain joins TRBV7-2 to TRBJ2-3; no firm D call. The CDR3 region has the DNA TGTGCCAGCAGGCAACTTCCGGGCTCCTATAACTCAGATACGCAGTATTTT. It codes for CASRQLPGSYNSDTQYF. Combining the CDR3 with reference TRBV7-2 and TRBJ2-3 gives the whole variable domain GAGVSQSPSNKVTEKGKDVELRCDPISGHTALYWYRQSLGQGLEFLIYFQGNSAPDKSGLPSDRFSAERTGGSVSTLTIQRTQQEDSAVYLCASRQLPGSYNSDTQYFGPGTRLTVL.